This TCR beta chain comes out of a study of blood T cell repertoires in COVID-19. The protocol was immunoSEQ multiplex PCR, while the TCRdb copy is restricted to in-frame clones and leaves out a portion. The top ten clones hold 3% to 4% of a sample with roughly 200,000 clones, about nine tenths of them seen once. Per germline, CDR1 SEHNR and CDR2 FQNEAQ (reference sequence). V lost 0 bases and J 1 base, leaving 12 bases between the germline ends. The CDR3 runs 16 residues. The clonotype comes from a woman between 25 and 40 years old with acute COVID-19. The chain couples TRBV7-9 to TRBJ1-1; TRBD1 is a possible D gene (5 bases). Sequencing used PBMCs or T cells enriched from blood (not recorded which). The CDR3 DNA reads as TGTGCCAGCAGCTTAGCTGGTAGGGGTCAGAACACTGAAGCTTTCTTT. This gives the protein CASSLAGRGQNTEAFF.